This TCR beta chain appears in the sequencing data of a study of Ad26.COV2.S vaccination and SARS-CoV-2 variants. Study findings and constraints: Placebo and vaccine recipients had non-spike TCR breadth that was similar.

The treatment here: around 19 received Ad26.COV2.S at low or high dose, single or two shots; about 5 received placebo; per-sample allocation not given. Samples came from day 63 after the first vaccine or placebo injection. Trimming shortened V by 3 bases and J by 7 bases, and 6 bases separated the two germline ends. The CDR3 totals 11 residues. Of note for this clone: What it recognizes is unknown.

The repertoire was sequenced with immunoSEQ multiplex PCR; TCRdb's copy has only in-frame clones and lacks some. The data contain about 400,000 clones, over 75% of them singletons. This material consisted of peripheral blood, taken in a trial of Ad26.COV2.S vaccine versus placebo. The sequence derives from a person between 18 and 65 years old who received the Ad26.COV2.S COVID-19 vaccine or a placebo. The rearrangement joins TRBV12-3 or TRBV12-4 to TRBJ1-1; D ambiguous. CDR3 protein: CASSFSFEAFF. Written as DNA, the CDR3 is TGTGCCAGCAGTTTCAGCTTTGAAGCTTTCTTT.